The clone carrying this TCR beta chain has a count of ten or more. These data belong to a study of T-cell reconstitution after alpha-beta-depleted transplantation in children. The TCRbeta library incorporated unique molecular identifiers. TCRdb passed the PCR reads through MiXCR, listing each CDR3 protein once. The sample has hundreds of thousands of distinct CDR3 sequences, approximately 9.5% seen once. The TCR comes from a human donor who donated a stem cell graft to a child with acute lymphoblastic leukemia. The material was PBMCs from the stem cell graft donor, obtained from the stem cell graft.

This CDR3 is CSVEVRAGGHTEAFF. For the CDR3, the DNA is TGCAGCGTTGAAGTTAGGGCAGGGGGACACACTGAAGCTTTCTTT. The chain has TRBV29-1 and TRBJ1-1, with 7 bases lining up with TRBD1. Germline CDR1 is SQVTM and CDR2 is ANQGSEA. The ends lost 1 base at V and 3 bases at J; junction bases unmatched: 8. CDR3 size: 15 residues. The full variable domain, completed using reference TRBV29-1 and TRBJ1-1, is SAVISQKPSRDICQRGTSLTIQCQVDSQVTMMFWYRQQPGQSLTLIATANQGSEATYESGFVIDKFPISRPNLTFSTLTVSNMSPEDSSIYLCSVEVRAGGHTEAFFGQGTRLTVV.